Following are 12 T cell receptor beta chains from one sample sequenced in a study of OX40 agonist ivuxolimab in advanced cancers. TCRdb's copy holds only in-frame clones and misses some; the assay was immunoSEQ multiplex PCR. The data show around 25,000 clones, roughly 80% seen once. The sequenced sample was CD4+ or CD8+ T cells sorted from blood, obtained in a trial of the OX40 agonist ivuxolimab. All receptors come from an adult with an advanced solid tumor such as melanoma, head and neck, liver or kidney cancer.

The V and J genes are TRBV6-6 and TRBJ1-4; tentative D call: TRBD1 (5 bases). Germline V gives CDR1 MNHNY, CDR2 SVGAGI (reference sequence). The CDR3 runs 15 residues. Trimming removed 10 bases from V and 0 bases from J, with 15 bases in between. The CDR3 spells CATRGGSATNEKLFF. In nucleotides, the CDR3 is TGTGCCACACGGGGGGGGTCAGCAACTAATGAAAAACTGTTTTTT.

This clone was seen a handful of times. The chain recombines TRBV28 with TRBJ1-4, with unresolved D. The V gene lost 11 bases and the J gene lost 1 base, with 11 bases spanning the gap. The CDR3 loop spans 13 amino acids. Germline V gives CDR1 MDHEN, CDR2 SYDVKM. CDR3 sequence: CAVGRGTNEKLFF. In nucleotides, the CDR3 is TGTGCCGTCGGGAGAGGAACTAATGAAAAACTGTTTTTT. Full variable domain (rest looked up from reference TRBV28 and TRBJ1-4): DVKVTQSSRYLVKRTGEKVFLECVQDMDHENMFWYRQDPGLGLRLIYFSYDVKMKEKGDIPEGYSVSREKKERFSLILESASTNQTSMYLCAVGRGTNEKLFFGSGTQLSVL.

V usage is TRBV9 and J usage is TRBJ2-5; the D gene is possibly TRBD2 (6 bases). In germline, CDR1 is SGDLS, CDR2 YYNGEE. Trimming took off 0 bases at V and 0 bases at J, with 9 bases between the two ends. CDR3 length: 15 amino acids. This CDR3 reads CASSVAGGNQETQYF. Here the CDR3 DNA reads TGTGCCAGCAGCGTAGCTGGGGGGAACCAAGAGACCCAGTACTTC.

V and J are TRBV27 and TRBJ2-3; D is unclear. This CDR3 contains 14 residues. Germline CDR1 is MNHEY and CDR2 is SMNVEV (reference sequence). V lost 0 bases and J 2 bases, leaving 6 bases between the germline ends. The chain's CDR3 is CASSLSGYTDTQYF. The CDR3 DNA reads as TGTGCCAGCAGTTTATCGGGTTACACAGATACGCAGTATTTT.

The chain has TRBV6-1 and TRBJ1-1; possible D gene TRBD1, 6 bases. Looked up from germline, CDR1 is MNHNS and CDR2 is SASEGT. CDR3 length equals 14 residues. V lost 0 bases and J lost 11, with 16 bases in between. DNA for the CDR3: TGTGCCAGCAGTGAAGCGTTCCGGGACATGCGGGCTTTCTTT. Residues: CASSEAFRDMRAFF.

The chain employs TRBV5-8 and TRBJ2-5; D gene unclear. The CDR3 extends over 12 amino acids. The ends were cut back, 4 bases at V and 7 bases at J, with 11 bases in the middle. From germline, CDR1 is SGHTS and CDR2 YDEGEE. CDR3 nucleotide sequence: TGTGCCAGCAGCCCCTTTCCGGGGACCCAGTACTTC. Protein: CASSPFPGTQYF. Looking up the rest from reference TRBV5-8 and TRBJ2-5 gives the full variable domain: EAGVTQSPTHLIKTRGQQATLRCSPISGHTSVYWYQQALGLGLQFLLWYDEGEERNRGNFPPRFSGRQFPNYSSELNVNALELEDSALYLCASSPFPGTQYFGPGTRLLVL.

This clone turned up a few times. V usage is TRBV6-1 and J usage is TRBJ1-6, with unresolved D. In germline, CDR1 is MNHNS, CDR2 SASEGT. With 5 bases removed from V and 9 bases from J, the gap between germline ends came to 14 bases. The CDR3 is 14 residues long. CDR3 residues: CASSPIWDSSPLHF. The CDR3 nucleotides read TGTGCCAGCAGTCCGATTTGGGATTCTTCACCCCTCCACTTT.

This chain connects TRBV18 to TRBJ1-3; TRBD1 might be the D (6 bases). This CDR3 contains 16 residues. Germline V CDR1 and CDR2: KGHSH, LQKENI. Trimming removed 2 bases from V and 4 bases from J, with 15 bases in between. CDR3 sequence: CASSPSYQGRGNTIYF. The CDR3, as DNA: TGTGCCAGCTCACCATCATATCAGGGGCGCGGAAACACCATATATTTT.

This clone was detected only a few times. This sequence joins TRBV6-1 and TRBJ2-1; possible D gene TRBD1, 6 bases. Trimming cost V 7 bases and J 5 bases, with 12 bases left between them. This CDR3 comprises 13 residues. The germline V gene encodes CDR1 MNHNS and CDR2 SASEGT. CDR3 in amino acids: CASTEGQNNEQFF. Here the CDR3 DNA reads TGTGCCAGCACCGAGGGACAAAACAATGAGCAGTTCTTC.

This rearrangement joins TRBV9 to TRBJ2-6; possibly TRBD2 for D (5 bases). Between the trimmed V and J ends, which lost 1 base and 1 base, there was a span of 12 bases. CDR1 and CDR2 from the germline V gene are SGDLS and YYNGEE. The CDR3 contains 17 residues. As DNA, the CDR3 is TGTGCCAGCAGCGTATATATCCCGGGATCTGGGGCCAACGTCCTGACTTTC. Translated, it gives CASSVYIPGSGANVLTF.

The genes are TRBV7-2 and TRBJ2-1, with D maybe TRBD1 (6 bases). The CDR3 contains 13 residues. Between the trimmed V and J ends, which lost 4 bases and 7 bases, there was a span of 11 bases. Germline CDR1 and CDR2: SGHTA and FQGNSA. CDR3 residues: CASSYERGNEQFF. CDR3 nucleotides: TGTGCCAGCAGCTACGAGAGGGGGAATGAGCAGTTCTTC. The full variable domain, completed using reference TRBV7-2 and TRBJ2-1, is GAGVSQSPSNKVTEKGKDVELRCDPISGHTALYWYRQSLGQGLEFLIYFQGNSAPDKSGLPSDRFSAERTGGSVSTLTIQRTQQEDSAVYLCASSYERGNEQFFGPGTRLTVL.

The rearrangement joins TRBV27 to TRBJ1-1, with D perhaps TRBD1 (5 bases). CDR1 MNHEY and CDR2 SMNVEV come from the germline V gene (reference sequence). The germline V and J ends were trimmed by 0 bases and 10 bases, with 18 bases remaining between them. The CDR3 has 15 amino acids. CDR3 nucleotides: TGTGCCAGCAGTTTATCGATTGGGGGAAGGGAGGGAGCTTTCTTT. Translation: CASSLSIGGREGAFF.